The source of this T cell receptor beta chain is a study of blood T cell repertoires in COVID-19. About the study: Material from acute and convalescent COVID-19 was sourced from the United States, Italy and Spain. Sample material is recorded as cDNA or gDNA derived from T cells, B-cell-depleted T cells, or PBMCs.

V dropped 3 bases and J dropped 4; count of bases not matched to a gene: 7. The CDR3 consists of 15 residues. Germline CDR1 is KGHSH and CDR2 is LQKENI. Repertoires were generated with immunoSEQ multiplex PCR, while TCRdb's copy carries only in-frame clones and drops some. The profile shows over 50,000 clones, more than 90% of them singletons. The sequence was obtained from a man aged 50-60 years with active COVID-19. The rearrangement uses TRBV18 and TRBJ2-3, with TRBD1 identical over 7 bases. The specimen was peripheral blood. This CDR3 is CASSPQGVGSDTQYF. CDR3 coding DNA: TGTGCCAGCTCACCGCAGGGGGTTGGTTCAGATACGCAGTATTTT.